Listed here are 17 T cell receptor beta chains from one sample, sequenced in a study of T cell repertoires in ileal Crohn's disease. The time point here: neoterminal ileum biopsy at postoperative endoscopy, about 6 months after surgery. The table came from immunoSEQ multiplex PCR; TCRdb's copy has only in-frame clones and leaves some out. Here the sample spans more than 60,000 clones, around nine tenths being singletons. Material: ileal tissue. The receptors were gathered from an adult with Crohn's disease.

This chain uses TRBV10-3 with TRBJ1-2; D remains ambiguous. CDR3 length: 15 residues. Per the germline V gene, CDR1 is ENHRY and CDR2 is SYGVKD. The V end lost 2 bases, the J end lost 5 bases, and 15 bases lay between the germline ends. CDR3 residues: CAISEMEVNYYGYTF. The CDR3 nucleotides are TGTGCCATCAGTGAGATGGAGGTCAACTATTATGGCTACACCTTC.

The rearrangement joins TRBV5-8 to TRBJ2-1, with a weak D call TRBD2 (6 bases). This CDR3 has 12 residues. V lost 4 bases and J 10 bases, leaving 12 bases between the germline ends. The germline gives CDR1 SGHTS, CDR2 YDEGEE. CDR3 DNA sequence: TGTGCCAGCAGCGTCGGAGGGGTCGAGCAGTTCTTC. Translating it yields CASSVGGVEQFF.

The V call is TRBV6-5, the J call TRBJ2-5, with D possibly TRBD1 on 5 matching bases. Per germline, CDR1 MNHEY and CDR2 SVGAGI. Trimming pared 5 bases from V and 5 bases from J, leaving 15 bases between. The CDR3 contains 14 residues. This CDR3 is CASSPRTFGETQYF. The DNA for the CDR3 is TGTGCCAGCAGTCCACGGACATTCGGGGAGACCCAGTACTTC.

The chain joins TRBV5-1 to TRBJ2-2; 10 bases agree with TRBD1. This CDR3 region has 16 residues. With V trimmed by 4 bases and J by 1 base, 4 bases remained unmatched. In germline, CDR1 is SGHRS, CDR2 YFSETQ. CDR3 nucleotides: TGCGCCAGCAGCGTCGGGGACAGGGGGAACACCGGGGAGCTGTTTTTT. Residues: CASSVGDRGNTGELFF.

The chain recombines TRBV29-1 with TRBJ2-5, with D possibly matching TRBD2 (6 bases). The CDR3 totals 12 residues. Germline values: CDR1 SQVTM, CDR2 ANQGSEA. The V and J ends lost 7 bases and 3 bases respectively, with 12 bases between them. The CDR3 DNA reads TGCAGCGCCCCGACGGGAGAAGAGACCCAGTACTTC. Protein sequence: CSAPTGEETQYF.

This chain connects TRBV18 to TRBJ1-5, with TRBD1 identical over 9 bases. The CDR3 extends over 14 amino acids. Germline loops: CDR1 KGHSH, CDR2 LQKENI. Trimming removed 3 bases from V and 6 bases from J; junction bases left unmatched: 3. The CDR3 reads CASSPGQGVQPQHF. DNA of the CDR3: TGTGCCAGCTCACCGGGACAGGGAGTTCAGCCCCAGCATTTT.

This sequence joins TRBV4-1 and TRBJ1-2, with 10 bases matching TRBD1. The CDR3 has 15 amino acids. Per germline, CDR1 MGHRA and CDR2 YSYEKL. The junction had 5 bases not matched to a gene; V was cut back by 2 bases and J by 5 bases. The CDR3 DNA sequence: TGCGCCAGCAGCCAATCGACAGGGGGCCTATATGGCTACACCTTC. Protein product: CASSQSTGGLYGYTF.

V is TRBV11-1 and J is TRBJ1-1, with D possibly TRBD1 on 5 matching bases. Trimming took off 5 bases at V and 4 bases at J, with 23 bases between the two ends. The V gene's germline CDR1 is SGHAT and CDR2 FQDESV (reference sequence). The CDR3 is made up of 17 amino acids. CDR3 in amino acids: CASSEFRGGFTGTEAFF. The CDR3 nucleotides read TGTGCCAGCAGCGAGTTTCGGGGAGGTTTTACAGGCACTGAAGCTTTCTTT.

The chain has TRBV11-1 and TRBJ2-3, with a possible D match to TRBD2 (6 bases). This CDR3 contains 14 residues. Trimming took 8 bases from V and 5 from J, leaving 17 bases between them. The V gene's germline CDR1 is SGHAT and CDR2 FQDESV (reference sequence). The CDR3 DNA reads TGTGCCAGCCGACCTGGAGGGGCGGTAGATACGCAGTATTTT. Amino acid sequence: CASRPGGAVDTQYF.

This chain joins TRBV27 and TRBJ1-5, with 7 bases matching TRBD1. The CDR3 sequence is 14 residues long. With 2 bases clipped from V and 6 bases from J, the junction kept 4 bases outside the gene matches. CDR1 is MNHEY, CDR2 SMNVEV, per germline (reference sequence). The CDR3 nucleotides read TGTGCCAGCAGTTTAGTCAAGGGGGCTCAGCCCCAGCATTTT. Translated: CASSLVKGAQPQHF.

This chain links TRBV19 with TRBJ1-6; possibly TRBD1 for D (5 bases). Trimming removed 6 bases at V and 8 bases at J, with 14 bases between. CDR3 length: 14 residues. Germline V gives CDR1 LNHDA, CDR2 SQIVND (reference sequence). The DNA of the CDR3 is TGTGCCAGTAGGACGACAGTCCCGTATTCACCCCTCCACTTT. Its protein product is CASRTTVPYSPLHF.

J is TRBJ2-7 and V is TRBV5-4; perhaps TRBD1 as D (7 bases). V was trimmed by 4 bases and J by 3 bases, leaving 14 bases between them. The germline V gene has CDR1 SGHNT and CDR2 YYREEE (reference sequence). This CDR3 has 14 residues. The chain's CDR3 is CASSQGGGLYEQYV. CDR3 coding DNA: TGTGCCAGCAGCCAGGGGGGAGGTCTCTACGAGCAGTACGTC.

This rearrangement joins TRBV19 to TRBJ2-5, with 7 nucleotides matching TRBD2. CDR1 is LNHDA and CDR2 is SQIVND in the germline V gene (reference sequence). The CDR3 is 14 amino acids. After removal of 5 bases from V and 4 bases from J, the junction contained 7 bases not matched to a gene. CDR3 sequence: CASSPAGRGETQYF. The CDR3 region has the DNA TGTGCCAGTAGTCCAGCGGGGCGGGGAGAGACCCAGTACTTC.

The chain joins TRBV29-1 to TRBJ1-2, with 7 bases fitting TRBD1. The CDR3 runs 12 residues. V was pared by 4 bases and J by 2 bases, with 1 base of the junction left unmatched. From germline, CDR1 is SQVTM and CDR2 ANQGSEA. The CDR3 here is CSVVQGNYGYTF. The DNA for the CDR3 is TGCAGCGTTGTACAGGGGAACTATGGCTACACCTTC.

This chain links TRBV2 with TRBJ2-2, with 7 bases that match TRBD1. This CDR3 comprises 13 residues. Trimming removed 5 bases from V and 6 bases from J; junction bases left unmatched: 3. Germline lookup yields CDR1 SNHLY and CDR2 FYNNEI. DNA for the CDR3: TGTGCCAGCAGTTACAGGGGCGCCGGGGAGCTGTTTTTT. Residues: CASSYRGAGELFF. Drawing the rest from reference TRBV2 and TRBJ2-2, the complete variable domain is EPEVTQTPSHQVTQMGQEVILRCVPISNHLYFYWYRQILGQKVEFLVSFYNNEISEKSEIFDDQFSVERPDGSNFTLKIRSTKLEDSAMYFCASSYRGAGELFFGEGSRLTVL.

V is TRBV18 and J is TRBJ1-1; D may be TRBD1 (6 bases). The CDR3 is made up of 13 amino acids. Per the germline V gene, CDR1 is KGHSH and CDR2 is LQKENI. Trimming cost V 6 bases and J 7 bases, with 15 bases left between them. CDR3 nucleotide sequence: TGTGCCAGCTCCCCATCGTACAGGGATGAAGCTTTCTTT. It encodes CASSPSYRDEAFF.

The chain couples TRBV5-6 to TRBJ2-5; the match to TRBD1 covers 8 bases. Germline loops: CDR1 SGHDT, CDR2 YYEEEE. The CDR3 is 15 residues long. J lost 6 bases, V lost 4 bases, and 11 bases had no gene match. In nucleotides, the CDR3 is TGTGCCAGCAGCGAAACGACAGGGGCAGGGAAGACCCAGTACTTC. This gives the protein CASSETTGAGKTQYF. The complete variable domain, with remaining parts taken from reference TRBV5-6 and TRBJ2-5, reads DAGVTQSPTHLIKTRGQQVTLRCSPKSGHDTVSWYQQALGQGPQFIFQYYEEEERQRGNFPDRFSGHQFPNYSSELNVNALLLGDSALYLCASSETTGAGKTQYFGPGTRLLVL.